Presented here are 12 T cell receptor beta chains from one specimen sequenced in a study of T cells in Graves' hyperthyroidism and ophthalmopathy. RNA transcripts yielded amplified TCR beta CDR3 regions. HTBI primers were employed in a first-round RT-PCR of the TCR CDR3. TCRdb reprocessed the multiplex PCR reads with MiXCR, giving one entry per CDR3 protein. The data show around 490,000 distinct CDR3 sequences, nearly 20% seen once. Sequences were obtained from blood. The receptors originated from a man between 40 and 49 years old with Graves' ophthalmopathy.

This clonotype was counted only a few times. The rearrangement links TRBV7-2 to TRBJ2-1, with 10 bases lining up with TRBD2. The CDR3 covers 20 residues. Germline CDR1 and CDR2: SGHTA and FQGNSA. The V segment lost 4 bases and the J segment 0 bases; nucleotides outside the gene matches: 15. In DNA form, the CDR3 reads TGTGCCAGCAGCTCCCCCGGGCGGCTAGCGGGAGCGGGCTCCTACAATGAGCAGTTCTTC. It encodes CASSSPGRLAGAGSYNEQFF.

The chain combines TRBV20-1 with TRBJ2-7; TRBD1 aligns across 7 bases. Germline V lookup: CDR1 DFQATT, CDR2 SNEGSKA (reference sequence). V lost 3 bases, J lost 0 bases, and 2 bases stayed unmatched. The CDR3 is made up of 13 amino acids. The CDR3 here is CSARDRFSYEQYF. DNA of the CDR3: TGCAGTGCTAGGGACAGGTTCTCCTACGAGCAGTACTTC.

This clonotype was seen only a few times. This chain joins TRBV10-3 and TRBJ2-6; 9 bases are a match to TRBD1. V shed 4 bases, J shed 2 bases, and the junction held 3 bases outside the gene matches. Germline CDR1 reads ENHRY; CDR2 reads SYGVKD. The CDR3 length is 16 residues. This CDR3 is CAISATGGAGANVLTF. DNA for the CDR3: TGTGCCATCAGTGCTACAGGGGGCGCTGGGGCCAACGTCCTGACTTTC.

This clonotype came up a few times. The chain links TRBV5-1 to TRBJ1-5, with 8 bases lining up with TRBD1. CDR1 and CDR2 (germline): SGHRS, YFSETQ. V dropped 0 bases and J dropped 5; count of bases not matched to a gene: 4. The CDR3 has 15 amino acids. This chain's CDR3 is CASSLDGQGHQPQHF. DNA of the CDR3: TGCGCCAGCAGCTTGGACGGACAGGGACATCAGCCCCAGCATTTT. Drawing the rest from reference TRBV5-1 and TRBJ1-5, the complete variable domain is KAGVTQTPRYLIKTRGQQVTLSCSPISGHRSVSWYQQTPGQGLQFLFEYFSETQRNKGNFPGRFSGRQFSNSRSEMNVSTLELGDSALYLCASSLDGQGHQPQHFGDGTRLSIL.

This clonotype has more than one count but fewer than ten. J is TRBJ1-6 and V is TRBV4-2; tentative D call: TRBD1 (6 bases). Germline V gene lookup returns CDR1 LGHNA and CDR2 YNFKEQ. The CDR3 has 16 residues. Between the trimmed V and J ends, which lost 0 bases and 9 bases, there was a span of 15 bases. This chain's CDR3 is CASSQDPPGAGSPLHF. DNA of the CDR3: TGTGCCAGCAGCCAAGACCCCCCAGGGGCGGGTTCACCCCTCCACTTT.

The chain combines TRBV2 with TRBJ2-4; D might be TRBD1 or TRBD2, each matching 5 bases. CDR1 and CDR2 (germline): SNHLY, FYNNEI. The V end was cut by 5 bases, the J end by 10 bases, with 15 bases between. The CDR3 is 13 amino acids. The CDR3 DNA sequence: TGTGCCAGCAGTTCGCCACCCGAGGGGATTCAGTACTTC. Translating it yields CASSSPPEGIQYF.

This sequence joins TRBV7-3 and TRBJ2-7, with D hard to call. This CDR3 region has 15 residues. CDR1 is SGHTA, CDR2 FQGTGA, per germline. Trimming pared 5 bases from V and 3 bases from J, leaving 17 bases between. The CDR3 region is CASSASPASIYEQYF. CDR3 nucleotide sequence: TGTGCCAGCAGCGCCAGCCCCGCATCAATCTACGAGCAGTACTTC.

In this sample, this clonotype turned up many times. An end of the junction does not agree with germline; a read error may underlie this. CDR3 in amino acids: CASREVEQYF. Written as DNA, the CDR3 is TGTGCCAGCAGGGAAGTCGAGCAGTACTTC. V usage is TRBV2 and J usage is TRBJ2-7; D is ambiguous. The CDR3 runs to 10 residues. The germline V gene has CDR1 SNHLY and CDR2 FYNNEI.

This clonotype was picked up a small number of times. J is TRBJ1-5 and V is TRBV24-1, with D unclear. The CDR3 is 15 amino acids. CDR1 KGHDR and CDR2 SFDVKD come from the germline V gene. The V gene lost 9 bases and the J gene lost 2 bases, with 16 bases spanning the gap. CDR3 region: CATVAAPRGNQPQHF. The DNA for the CDR3 is TGTGCCACCGTCGCGGCACCGCGGGGCAATCAGCCCCAGCATTTT.

This chain joins TRBV30 and TRBJ2-2; D is perhaps TRBD1 or TRBD2 (6 bases each). Germline-derived CDR1 and CDR2 are GTSNPN and SVGIG (reference sequence). Deletions cut 0 bases from V and 4 bases from J, with 9 bases between. The CDR3 spans 14 residues. The CDR3 loop reads CAWSVQGGTGELFF. CDR3 nucleotide sequence: TGTGCCTGGAGTGTACAGGGAGGCACCGGGGAGCTGTTTTTT. The full variable domain, in which reference TRBV30 and TRBJ2-2 provide the parts outside the CDR3, is SQTIHQWPATLVQPVGSPLSLECTVEGTSNPNLYWYRQAAGRGLQLLFYSVGIGQISSEVPQNLSASRPQDRQFILSSKKLLLSDSGFYLCAWSVQGGTGELFFGEGSRLTVL.

This clonotype was seen a handful of times. CDR3 sequence: CASSLTGEAYEQYF. DNA for the CDR3: TGTGCCAGCAGCTTAACAGGGGAAGCCTACGAGCAGTACTTC. The chain couples TRBV27 to TRBJ2-7, with TRBD1 identical over 7 bases. CDR1 MNHEY and CDR2 SMNVEV come from the germline V gene (reference sequence). The CDR3 is made up of 14 amino acids. V trimming: 6 bases; J trimming: 2 bases; junction bases outside the gene matches: 7.

This clonotype appeared many times. The chain carries TRBV12-3 or TRBV12-4 and TRBJ1-5; D gene uncertain. Trimming pared 4 bases from V and 0 bases from J, leaving 10 bases between. The CDR3 is made up of 15 amino acids. DNA for the CDR3: TGTGCCAGCAGTTCCCACAAGGCTAGCAATCAGCCCCAGCATTTT. This gives the protein CASSSHKASNQPQHF.